This entry describes one TCR beta chain. What it recognizes is unknown. This CDR3 is 17 amino acids long. The V gene end was trimmed by 3 bases and the J gene end by 2 bases; junction bases not matched to a gene: 9. Germline V lookup: CDR1 MDHEN, CDR2 SYDVKM. These data belong to a study of radiation and T cells in renal cell carcinoma. The study's findings and limits: In blood, top tumor clones expanded by 2 weeks, shrinking by 4.

The protocol was immunoSEQ multiplex PCR, while the TCRdb copy is restricted to in-frame clones and leaves out a portion. Among about 130,000 clones listed, about four fifths were seen once. The time point was: blood 2 weeks post-SBRT. Treatment specified: 15 Gy SBRT to primary tumor, nephrectomy 4 weeks later. The input for sequencing was blood, taken from a patient whose treatment included radiotherapy and nephrectomy. The chain joins TRBV28 to TRBJ2-7, with 11 bases aligning to TRBD2. The origin of this receptor is a man aged 50 to 59 with renal cell carcinoma. In DNA form, the CDR3 reads TGTGCCAGCAGTTTTCGGGATCTAGCGGGAGGCCCCTACGAGCAGTACTTC. Translated, it gives CASSFRDLAGGPYEQYF.